A selection of T cell receptor beta chains follows, all from one sample in a study of cytomegalovirus exposure and HLA in healthy donors. This table comes from immunoSEQ multiplex PCR, and its TCRdb copy is limited to in-frame clones, with some not included. Of 150,000 or so clones in the sample, approximately 73% were seen once. Sequencing was done on a sample of PBMCs. The receptors were sampled from a young man in good health and CMV-seropositive. Both conserved end residues are trimmed from each CDR3. The order of the fields is CDR3 protein, V gene, D gene, clone size. The D gene is left open where the match is weak. For some rows the clone size is stated as once, few or many, or as a class when expanded; others skip it.

CDR3aa: ASSIPGETQY
v_gene: TRBV2
d_gene: .
abundance: few

CDR3aa: ASSYSRDSNTQY
v_gene: TRBV5-1
d_gene: TRBD1
abundance: .

CDR3aa: ASSLGLGQPNEQF
v_gene: TRBV5-1
d_gene: .
abundance: .

CDR3aa: ASSLIGLTQY
v_gene: TRBV27
d_gene: .
abundance: few

CDR3aa: ASLLGGSSTDTQY
v_gene: TRBV25-1
d_gene: .
abundance: .

CDR3aa: ASSVYRGLYGYT
v_gene: TRBV27
d_gene: TRBD1
abundance: .

CDR3aa: ASSEAGQYNQPQH
v_gene: TRBV2
d_gene: TRBD1
abundance: .

CDR3aa: ASSSGSRGIYEQY
v_gene: TRBV5-4
d_gene: TRBD1
abundance: few

CDR3aa: ASSPVRGSYNEQF
v_gene: TRBV18
d_gene: .
abundance: once

CDR3aa: ASSSRSSGNTIY
v_gene: TRBV19
d_gene: .
abundance: .

CDR3aa: ASSSLEQGPRRTQY
v_gene: TRBV5-1
d_gene: .
abundance: .

CDR3aa: ASGPGGGYT
v_gene: TRBV12-5
d_gene: .
abundance: few

CDR3aa: AWSVYRNTEAF
v_gene: TRBV30
d_gene: .
abundance: .

CDR3aa: ASSTWETQY
v_gene: TRBV10-2
d_gene: .
abundance: .

CDR3aa: ASSLTSGSYNEQF
v_gene: TRBV6-4
d_gene: TRBD2
abundance: few

CDR3aa: SSSSAAPNTGELF
v_gene: TRBV7-9
d_gene: .
abundance: .

CDR3aa: ASSLSLTGGNTIY
v_gene: TRBV11-2
d_gene: .
abundance: .

CDR3aa: AWSLSGTIGNTIY
v_gene: TRBV30
d_gene: .
abundance: .

CDR3aa: AWVASGGAGIPWGTQY
v_gene: TRBV30
d_gene: TRBD2
abundance: .

CDR3aa: ASSRAGVYNEQF
v_gene: TRBV5-1
d_gene: TRBD2
abundance: few

CDR3aa: SSSLGWRVSSGANVLT
v_gene: TRBV7-9
d_gene: .
abundance: .

CDR3aa: ASSEVGGDGTDTQY
v_gene: TRBV2
d_gene: .
abundance: .

CDR3aa: ASSRGQTDSTVNIQY
v_gene: TRBV5-4
d_gene: .
abundance: .

CDR3aa: ASSQDLGLGAQETQY
v_gene: TRBV14
d_gene: .
abundance: .

CDR3aa: ASRGLSYEQY
v_gene: TRBV21-1
d_gene: .
abundance: .

CDR3aa: ASSLETGPYNEQF
v_gene: TRBV4-1
d_gene: TRBD1
abundance: .

CDR3aa: ASSFDQETQY
v_gene: TRBV7-3
d_gene: .
abundance: .

CDR3aa: ASISAYNEQF
v_gene: TRBV27
d_gene: .
abundance: .

CDR3aa: ASSDTAGTSTDTQY
v_gene: TRBV4-2
d_gene: .
abundance: .

CDR3aa: ASSHNRQGPYEQY
v_gene: TRBV7-9
d_gene: TRBD1
abundance: .

CDR3aa: ASSIGWRTSADTQY
v_gene: TRBV19
d_gene: TRBD2
abundance: .

CDR3aa: ASSLTVRTYEQY
v_gene: TRBV6-5
d_gene: .
abundance: .

CDR3aa: SSSGEASGPTYEQY
v_gene: TRBV7-9
d_gene: TRBD2
abundance: .

CDR3aa: SSSRGEVSTNEKLF
v_gene: TRBV7-9
d_gene: .
abundance: once

CDR3aa: ASSLFGVGLLDSNYEQY
v_gene: TRBV5-1
d_gene: .
abundance: .

CDR3aa: ASSPGQGANSPLH
v_gene: TRBV18
d_gene: TRBD1
abundance: .

CDR3aa: ASSEQGGHTDTQY
v_gene: TRBV6-4
d_gene: .
abundance: .

CDR3aa: AMDRSDIQY
v_gene: TRBV7-9
d_gene: TRBD1
abundance: .

CDR3aa: ASSQEAPSGANVLT
v_gene: TRBV4-1
d_gene: .
abundance: .

CDR3aa: ASRVTDRNTEAF
v_gene: TRBV6-1
d_gene: .
abundance: .

CDR3aa: ASSLGLAGEQY
v_gene: TRBV27
d_gene: TRBD2
abundance: few

CDR3aa: ASSPKTAPFVYGYT
v_gene: TRBV18
d_gene: .
abundance: few